This paragraph covers one TCR beta chain sequence. This clonotype has ten or more counts. Its antigen target is currently unknown. The record has no base qualities; no much larger clone is one base away. The data belong to a study of T cell repertoires in cytomegalovirus infection (dated by TCRdb to about 2019). Notes on the research overall: Because public TCR beta signatures pointed to carriage of CMV infection together with the matching HLA type, the HLA type of each donor mattered for the analysis. The research as a whole found: The ex vivo response was dominated by HLA-C-restricted CMV-specific TCR beta clonotypes, and the single most frequent clonotype in two of eight donors was supplied by these HLA-C-restricted clonotypes. Carriers of CMV infection plus the relevant HLA type were discriminated by the cumulative frequency of public TCR beta family members in the study cohort and in an independent roughly 400-donor cohort.

TCRdb shows the sequencer as Illumina HiSeq 1500. TCRdb trimmed public reads at Q25 via fastp, called clones via MiXCR and kept in-frame beta chains. Every entry covers one CDR3 protein and lists the most common genes and DNA from its rows. A total of 250,000 to 300,000 distinct CDR3 sequences appear in this sample, 12% to 15% of them only once. The top ten constitute about 10% of the sample. The germline V gene gives CDR1 as SNHLY and CDR2 as FYNNEI. The CDR3 measures 15 amino acids from cysteine to phenylalanine. Kept here is only the CDR3 DNA, which spans 45 bases and is read in frame from base 1. The germline V and J ends show losses of 5 bases and 0 bases respectively, and no gene match explains 4 bases of the junction.

The chain is encoded by TRBV2 joined to TRBJ1-1, with TRBD1 matching 9 junction bases. The sequencing input was PBMCs. The sequence was obtained from a human donor in good health (CMV status not recorded). Some clones in this sample may be carry-over from other donors' samples. The DNA sequence follows: TGTGCCAGCAGTCGGGACAGGGTAATGAACACTGAAGCTTTCTTT. Its protein product is CASSRDRVMNTEAFF.